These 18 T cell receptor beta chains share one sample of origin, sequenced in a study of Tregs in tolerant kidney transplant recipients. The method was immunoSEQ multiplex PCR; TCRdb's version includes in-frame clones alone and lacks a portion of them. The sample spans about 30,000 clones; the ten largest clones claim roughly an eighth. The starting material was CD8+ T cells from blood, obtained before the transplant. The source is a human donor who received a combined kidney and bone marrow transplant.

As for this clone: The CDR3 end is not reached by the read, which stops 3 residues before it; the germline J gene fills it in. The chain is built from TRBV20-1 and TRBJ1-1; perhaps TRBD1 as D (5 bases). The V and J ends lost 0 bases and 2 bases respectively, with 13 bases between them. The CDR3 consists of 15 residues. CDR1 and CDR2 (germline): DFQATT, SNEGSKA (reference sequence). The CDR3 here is CSAREWGGENTEAFF. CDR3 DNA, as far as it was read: TGCAGTGCTAGAGAATGGGGGGGGGAAAACACTGAA.

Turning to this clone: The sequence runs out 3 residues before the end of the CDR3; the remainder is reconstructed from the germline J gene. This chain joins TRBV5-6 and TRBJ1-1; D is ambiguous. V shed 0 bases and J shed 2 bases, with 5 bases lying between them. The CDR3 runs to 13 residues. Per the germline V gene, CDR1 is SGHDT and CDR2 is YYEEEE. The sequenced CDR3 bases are TGTGCCAGCAGCTTGGCCACAAACACTGAA. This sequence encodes CASSLATNTE. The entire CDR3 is CASSLATNTEAFF.

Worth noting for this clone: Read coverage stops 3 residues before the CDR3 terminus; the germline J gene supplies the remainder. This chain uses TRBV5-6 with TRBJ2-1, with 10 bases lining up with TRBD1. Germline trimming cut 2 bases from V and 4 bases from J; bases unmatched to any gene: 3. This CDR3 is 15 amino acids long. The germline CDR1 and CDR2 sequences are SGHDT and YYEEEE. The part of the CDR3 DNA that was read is TGTGCCAGCAGCTTCCGGGACAGGGGATACAATGAG. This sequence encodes CASSFRDRGYNE. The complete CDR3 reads CASSFRDRGYNEQFF.

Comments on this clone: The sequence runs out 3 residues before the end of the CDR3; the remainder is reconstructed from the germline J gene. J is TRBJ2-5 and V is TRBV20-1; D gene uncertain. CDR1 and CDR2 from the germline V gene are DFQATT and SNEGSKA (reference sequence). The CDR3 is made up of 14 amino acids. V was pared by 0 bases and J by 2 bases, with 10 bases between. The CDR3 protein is CSARDRVPQETQYF. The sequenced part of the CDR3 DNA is TGCAGTGCTAGAGATCGCGTACCACAAGAGACC.

The CDR3 sequence is CSARDSGTDYEQYF. The CDR3 DNA, read in part, is TGCAGTGCTAGAGATAGCGGGACGGACTACGAG. The V call is TRBV20-1, the J call TRBJ2-7, with 8 bases that match TRBD2. Read data end 3 residues before the CDR3 end; the end is taken from the germline J gene. Germline lookup yields CDR1 DFQATT and CDR2 SNEGSKA (reference sequence). The CDR3 runs to 14 residues. Losses at the gene ends were 0 bases for V and 3 bases for J; bases not matched to a gene: 4.

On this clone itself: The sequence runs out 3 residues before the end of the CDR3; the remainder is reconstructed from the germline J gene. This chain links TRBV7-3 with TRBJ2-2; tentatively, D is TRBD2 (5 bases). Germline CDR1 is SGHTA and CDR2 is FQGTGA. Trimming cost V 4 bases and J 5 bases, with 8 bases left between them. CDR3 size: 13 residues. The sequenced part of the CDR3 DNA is TGTGCCAGCAGCTCTAGCCTAACCGGGGAG. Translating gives CASSSSLTGE. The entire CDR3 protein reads CASSSSLTGELFF.

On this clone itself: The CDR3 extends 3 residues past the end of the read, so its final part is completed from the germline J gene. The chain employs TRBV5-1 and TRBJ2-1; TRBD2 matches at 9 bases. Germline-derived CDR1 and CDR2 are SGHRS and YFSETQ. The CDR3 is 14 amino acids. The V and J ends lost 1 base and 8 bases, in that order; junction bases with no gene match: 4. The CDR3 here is CASSLLAGDDEQFF. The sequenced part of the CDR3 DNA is TGCGCCAGCAGCTTGTTAGCGGGAGACGATGAG.

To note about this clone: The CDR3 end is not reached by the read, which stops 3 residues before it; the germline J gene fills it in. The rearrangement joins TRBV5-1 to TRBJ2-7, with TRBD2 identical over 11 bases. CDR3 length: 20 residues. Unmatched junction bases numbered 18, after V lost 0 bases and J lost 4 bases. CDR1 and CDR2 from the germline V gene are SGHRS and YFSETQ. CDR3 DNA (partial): TGCGCCAGCAGCTTGGCCGACGGGACTAGCGGTCTTGGGCCCATATACGAG. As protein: CASSLADGTSGLGPIYE. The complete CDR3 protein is CASSLADGTSGLGPIYEQYF.

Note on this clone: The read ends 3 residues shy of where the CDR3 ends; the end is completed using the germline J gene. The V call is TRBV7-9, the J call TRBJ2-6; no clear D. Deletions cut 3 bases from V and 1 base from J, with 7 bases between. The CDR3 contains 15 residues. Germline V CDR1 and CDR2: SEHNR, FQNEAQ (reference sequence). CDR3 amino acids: CASSFVGSGANVLTF. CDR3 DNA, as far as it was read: TGTGCCAGCAGCTTTGTAGGGTCTGGGGCCAACGTC.

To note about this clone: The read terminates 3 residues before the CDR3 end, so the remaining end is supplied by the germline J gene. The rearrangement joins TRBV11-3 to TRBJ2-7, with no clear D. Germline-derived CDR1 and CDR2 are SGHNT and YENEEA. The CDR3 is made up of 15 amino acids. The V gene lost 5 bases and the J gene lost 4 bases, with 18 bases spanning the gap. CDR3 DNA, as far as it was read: TGTGCCAGCAGCGTGACCGGGTCAAGCGTGTACGAG. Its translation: CASSVTGSSVYE. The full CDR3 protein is CASSVTGSSVYEQYF.

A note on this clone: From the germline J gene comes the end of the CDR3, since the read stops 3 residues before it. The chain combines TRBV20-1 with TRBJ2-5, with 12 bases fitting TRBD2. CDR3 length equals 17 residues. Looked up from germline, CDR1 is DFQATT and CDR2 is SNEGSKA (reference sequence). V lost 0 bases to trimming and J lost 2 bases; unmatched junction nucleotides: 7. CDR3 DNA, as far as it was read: TGCAGTGCTAGAGATCTACTAGCGGGAGGCGGACAAGAGACC. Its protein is CSARDLLAGGGQET. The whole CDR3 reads CSARDLLAGGGQETQYF.

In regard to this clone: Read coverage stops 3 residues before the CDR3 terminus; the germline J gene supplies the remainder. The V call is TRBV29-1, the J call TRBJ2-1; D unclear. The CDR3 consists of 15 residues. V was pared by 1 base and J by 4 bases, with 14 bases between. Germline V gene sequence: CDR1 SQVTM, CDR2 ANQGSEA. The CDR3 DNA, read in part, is TGCAGCGTTGAAGGCGTAGCCCCTCGGTACAATGAG. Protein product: CSVEGVAPRYNE. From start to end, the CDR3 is CSVEGVAPRYNEQFF.

The sequenced CDR3 bases are TGTGCCAGCAGCTTATGGCAGGGGGGCTCCTACGAG. Translating it yields CASSLWQGGSYE. The complete CDR3 reads CASSLWQGGSYEQYF. The genes are TRBV7-2 and TRBJ2-7, with D perhaps matching TRBD1 (7 bases). The read halts 3 residues ahead of the CDR3 end, with the missing end drawn from the germline J gene. Trimming took off 2 bases at V and 0 bases at J, with 11 bases between the two ends. The CDR3 totals 15 residues. From germline, CDR1 is SGHTA and CDR2 FQGNSA.

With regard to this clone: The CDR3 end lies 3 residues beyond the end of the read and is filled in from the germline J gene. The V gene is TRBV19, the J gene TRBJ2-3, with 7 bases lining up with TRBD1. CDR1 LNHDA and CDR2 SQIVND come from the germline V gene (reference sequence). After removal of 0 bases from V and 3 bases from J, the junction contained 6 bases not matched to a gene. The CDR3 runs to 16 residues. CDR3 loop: CASSIDPGGRTDTQYF. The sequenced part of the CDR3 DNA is TGTGCCAGTAGTATAGATCCAGGGGGAAGGACAGATACG.

The CDR3 bases that were read are TGCAGTGCTAGAGATCAGGCGGGACAGGGGGACCATTTCTACGAG. Translated: CSARDQAGQGDHFYE. The CDR3 in full is CSARDQAGQGDHFYEQYF. The chain joins TRBV20-1 to TRBJ2-7; the match to TRBD1 covers 11 bases. From the germline J gene comes the end of the CDR3, since the read stops 3 residues before it. The CDR3 is made up of 18 amino acids. With V trimmed by 0 bases and J by 3 bases, 13 bases remained unmatched. Germline CDR1 DFQATT, CDR2 SNEGSKA (reference sequence).

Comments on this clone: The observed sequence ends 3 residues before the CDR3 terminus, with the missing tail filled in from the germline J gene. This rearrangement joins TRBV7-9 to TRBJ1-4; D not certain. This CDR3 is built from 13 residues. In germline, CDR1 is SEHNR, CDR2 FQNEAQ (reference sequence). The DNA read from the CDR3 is TGTGCCAGCAGCTTAGAGGAGGCGAAGGGA. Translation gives CASSLEEAKG. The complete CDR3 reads CASSLEEAKGLFF.

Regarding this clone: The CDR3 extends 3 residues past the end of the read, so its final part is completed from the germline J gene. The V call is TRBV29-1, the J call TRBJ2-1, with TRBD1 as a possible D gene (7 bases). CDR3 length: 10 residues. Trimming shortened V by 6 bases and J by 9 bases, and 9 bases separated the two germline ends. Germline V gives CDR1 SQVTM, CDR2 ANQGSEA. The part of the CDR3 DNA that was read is TGCAGCGTCAGGGGGGTTGAG. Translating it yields CSVRGVE. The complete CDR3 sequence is CSVRGVEQFF.

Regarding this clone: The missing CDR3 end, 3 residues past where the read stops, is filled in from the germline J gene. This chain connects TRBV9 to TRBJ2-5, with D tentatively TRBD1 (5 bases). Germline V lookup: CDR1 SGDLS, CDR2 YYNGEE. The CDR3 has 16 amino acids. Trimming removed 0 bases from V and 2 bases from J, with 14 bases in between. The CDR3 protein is CASSVGLWQGQETQYF. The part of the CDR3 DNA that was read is TGTGCCAGCAGCGTAGGGCTTTGGCAGGGTCAAGAGACC.